The source of this T cell receptor beta chain is a study of CXCR3-negative and CXCR3-positive naive CD8 T cells. Study as a whole: Each library held about 1.5 +/- 0.3 million TRB reads, some 130 million in total.

The authors prepared UMI-labeled TRB cDNA libraries by 5' RACE. TCRdb reprocessed the 5' RACE reads and keeps a single row for each CDR3 protein, giving no DNA. This sample carries some 130,000 distinct CDR3 sequences, with 0.5% to 0.75% going to the ten biggest clones. This CDR3 is built from 17 residues. The germline V gene has CDR1 SGHAT and CDR2 FQNNGV. General observations from the study: Naive subsets were similarly diverse, while memory CD8+ repertoires were much less diverse. Researchers report that CXCR3-positive naive cells carry more hydrophobic TRB CDR3s than CXCR3-negative naive cells. TRB CDR3 properties served as the basis for inferring TCR strength, and surface CD5 was comparable between naive subsets.

Triplicate sorting captured about 320,000 cells each from every CD8+ T cell subset. As to this clonotype: Its antigen is unknown.

The clonotype comes from a human donor in good health. Some clones in this sample may be carry-over from other donors' samples. The rearrangement joins TRBV11-2 to TRBJ2-5; TCRdb calls TRBD1, which cannot be checked without DNA. The specimen was naive CXCR3+ CD8+ T cells from blood. Subset of the sample: CD45RO-CCR7+CD27+CD95- naive CD8+ T cells expressing CXCR3 (TNR3+). The chain's CDR3 is CASNKAPGQEYQETQYF.